The 15 T cell receptor beta chains below all came from one sample that was sequenced in a study of shared T cell receptors in the human thymus. Sequencing was performed with immunoSEQ multiplex PCR; in TCRdb, only in-frame clones are kept and a portion is missing. The sample has 630,000 or so clones, 70% to 90% seen once. These records were also assigned to another study, of human thymus T cells.

Sequencing used thymocytes. Receptors were obtained from a boy in the first two years of life with a congenital heart defect.

This chain joins TRBV6-1 and TRBJ2-3; TRBD2 might be the D (5 bases). The V gene lost 2 bases and the J gene lost 6 bases, with 9 bases spanning the gap. There are 13 residues in the CDR3. Per the germline V gene, CDR1 is MNHNS and CDR2 is SASEGT. The CDR3 region has the DNA TGTGCCAGCAGTGAATCGAGGGCGGATACGCAGTATTTT. Protein sequence: CASSESRADTQYF.

Turning to this clone: Other DNA sequences in this sample translate to the same CDR3. The gene calls are TRBV27 and TRBJ1-6, with 9 bases lining up with TRBD1. CDR1 and CDR2 (germline): MNHEY, SMNVEV (reference sequence). The CDR3 spans 16 residues. V was clipped by 0 bases and J by 8 bases; unmatched bases: 5. The CDR3 nucleotides read TGTGCCAGCAGTTTATCCGAACAGGGGGCCGATTCACCCCTCCACTTT. This encodes CASSLSEQGADSPLHF.

This clone has only a few counts. The CDR3 protein is CASSSLPRFDTQYF. The CDR3 DNA sequence: TGTGCCAGCAGTTCCCTACCACGTTTTGATACGCAGTATTTT. The chain carries TRBV28 and TRBJ2-3; D is undetermined. The CDR3 consists of 14 residues. The V end was cut by 4 bases, the J end by 6 bases, with 14 bases between. The germline V gene encodes CDR1 MDHEN and CDR2 SYDVKM.

V is TRBV6-5 and J is TRBJ1-1, with a possible D match to TRBD1 (6 bases). Deletions cut 4 bases from V and 2 bases from J, with 11 bases between. Germline V lookup: CDR1 MNHEY, CDR2 SVGAGI. This CDR3 has 14 residues. The CDR3 spells CASSFHRVNTEAFF. The CDR3 DNA reads TGTGCCAGCAGTTTTCACAGGGTAAACACTGAAGCTTTCTTT.

The chain joins TRBV25-1 to TRBJ1-2; 7 bases map to TRBD1. Germline V gene data show CDR1 as MGHDK and CDR2 as SYGVNS. Trimming removed 1 base from V and 4 bases from J; junction bases left unmatched: 6. CDR3 length: 15 amino acids. Here the CDR3 DNA reads TGTGCCAGCAGTGAATCCATGACAGGGTGCTATGGCTACACCTTC. Its translation is CASSESMTGCYGYTF.

This rearrangement joins TRBV27 to TRBJ2-1, with D unclear. With 0 bases removed from V and 1 base from J, the gap between germline ends came to 13 bases. The CDR3 is 17 residues long. Germline V gene data show CDR1 as MNHEY and CDR2 as SMNVEV (reference sequence). The CDR3 DNA is TGTGCCAGCAGTTTATCCTTTGATGGGCTTTCCTACAATGAGCAGTTCTTC. Translating it yields CASSLSFDGLSYNEQFF.

This clone was counted a single time. This chain links TRBV5-4 with TRBJ2-3; 7 nucleotides agree with TRBD2. Looked up from germline, CDR1 is SGHNT and CDR2 is YYREEE (reference sequence). This CDR3 is 16 amino acids long. After removal of 5 bases from V and 4 bases from J, the junction contained 13 bases not matched to a gene. The CDR3 sequence: CASSPRVAGHSDTQYF. The DNA for the CDR3 is TGTGCCAGCAGTCCCAGGGTAGCGGGCCATTCAGATACGCAGTATTTT.

This clone was detected once. The chain carries TRBV6-6 and TRBJ2-5; D may be TRBD1 (6 bases). The V end lost 7 bases, the J end lost 5 bases, and 8 bases lay between the germline ends. Germline CDR1 is MNHNY and CDR2 is SVGAGI (reference sequence). The CDR3 is made up of 11 amino acids. In nucleotides, the CDR3 is TGTGCCAGCAAGCAGGGGGAGACCCAGTACTTC. Residues: CASKQGETQYF.

The chain employs TRBV28 and TRBJ1-6, with D maybe TRBD1 (6 bases). Germline V CDR1 and CDR2: MDHEN, SYDVKM. Trimming pared 4 bases from V and 7 bases from J, leaving 17 bases between. The CDR3 sequence is 16 residues long. The DNA of the CDR3 is TGTGCCAGCAGTTCGACCAAGGACAGACAAAATTCACCCCTCCACTTT. As protein: CASSSTKDRQNSPLHF.

J is TRBJ2-2 and V is TRBV19; 12 bases align to TRBD2. Germline V gene sequence: CDR1 LNHDA, CDR2 SQIVND (reference sequence). V shed 6 bases, J shed 6 bases, and the junction held 8 bases outside the gene matches. This CDR3 spans 16 amino acids. This CDR3 is CASSSLAGGRAGELFF. The CDR3 region has the DNA TGTGCCAGTAGCTCACTAGCGGGGGGACGAGCCGGGGAGCTGTTTTTT. Complete variable domain (other parts from reference TRBV19 and TRBJ2-2): DGGITQSPKYLFRKEGQNVTLSCEQNLNHDAMYWYRQDPGQGLRLIYYSQIVNDFQKGDIAEGYSVSREKKESFPLTVTSAQKNPTAFYLCASSSLAGGRAGELFFGEGSRLTVL.

This sequence joins TRBV6-1 and TRBJ2-7, with TRBD1 as a possible D gene (6 bases). Germline-derived CDR1 and CDR2 are MNHNS and SASEGT. The CDR3 is 18 residues long. Trimming pared 1 base from V and 5 bases from J, leaving 24 bases between. This chain's CDR3 is CASSEGGRGFSLCHEQYF. In DNA form, the CDR3 reads TGTGCCAGCAGTGAAGGGGGAAGGGGGTTCAGTTTGTGTCACGAGCAGTACTTC.

This CDR3 is CATSRDNRDEQYF. For the CDR3, the DNA is TGTGCCACCAGCAGAGATAACAGGGACGAGCAGTACTTC. The V gene is TRBV15, the J gene TRBJ2-7; tentatively, D is TRBD1 (6 bases). This CDR3 is built from 13 residues. From germline, CDR1 is LNHNV and CDR2 YYDKDF (reference sequence). Trimming shortened V by 0 bases and J by 5 bases, and 8 bases separated the two germline ends.

V is TRBV19 and J is TRBJ2-3, with TRBD2 matching over 9 bases. V lost 6 bases and J lost 6; bases outside the gene matches: 13. Germline V gives CDR1 LNHDA, CDR2 SQIVND (reference sequence). The length of the CDR3 is 16 residues. The CDR3 is CASSGGKTSGFDTQYF. The CDR3 DNA follows: TGTGCCAGTAGCGGGGGGAAGACTAGCGGATTTGATACGCAGTATTTT.

The chain couples TRBV14 to TRBJ2-7; possibly TRBD1 for D (6 bases). This CDR3 contains 14 residues. With 1 base removed from V and 4 bases from J, the gap between germline ends came to 11 bases. CDR1 and CDR2 (germline): SGHDN, FVKESK. The CDR3 is CASSQAGQTYEQYF. In nucleotides, the CDR3 is TGTGCCAGCAGCCAAGCAGGACAGACATACGAGCAGTACTTC.

This clone showed up just once. This sequence joins TRBV5-6 and TRBJ1-5, with TRBD1 matching over 8 bases. V shed 5 bases, J shed 3 bases, and the junction held 7 bases outside the gene matches. The CDR3 totals 15 residues. The V gene's germline CDR1 is SGHDT and CDR2 YYEEEE. DNA for the CDR3: TGTGCCAGCAGTTCTGGGCAGGGGGCCAATCAGCCCCAGCATTTT. This codes for CASSSGQGANQPQHF.